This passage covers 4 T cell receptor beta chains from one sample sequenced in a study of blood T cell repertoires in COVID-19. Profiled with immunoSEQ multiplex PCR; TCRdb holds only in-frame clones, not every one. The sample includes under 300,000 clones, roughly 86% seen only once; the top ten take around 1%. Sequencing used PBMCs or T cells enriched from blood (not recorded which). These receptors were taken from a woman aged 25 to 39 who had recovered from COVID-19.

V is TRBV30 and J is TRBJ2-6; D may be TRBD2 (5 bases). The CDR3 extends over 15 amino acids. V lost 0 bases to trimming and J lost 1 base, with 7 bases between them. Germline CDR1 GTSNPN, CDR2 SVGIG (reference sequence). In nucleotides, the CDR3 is TGTGCCTGGAGTGTGAGGGTGTCTGGGGCCAACGTCCTGACTTTC. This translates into CAWSVRVSGANVLTF.

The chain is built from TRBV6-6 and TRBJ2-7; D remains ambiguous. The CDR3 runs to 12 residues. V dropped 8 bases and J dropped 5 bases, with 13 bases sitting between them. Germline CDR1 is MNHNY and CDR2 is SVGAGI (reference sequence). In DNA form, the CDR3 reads TGTGCCAGCCGTAGCAATTTGGACGAGCAGTACTTC. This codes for CASRSNLDEQYF.

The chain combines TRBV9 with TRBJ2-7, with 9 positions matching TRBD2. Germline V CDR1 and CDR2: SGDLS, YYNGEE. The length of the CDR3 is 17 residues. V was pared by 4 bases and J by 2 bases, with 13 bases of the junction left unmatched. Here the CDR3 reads CASSPRGRGEVAYEQYF. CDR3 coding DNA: TGTGCCAGCAGCCCACGCGGGAGGGGGGAGGTGGCCTACGAGCAGTACTTC.

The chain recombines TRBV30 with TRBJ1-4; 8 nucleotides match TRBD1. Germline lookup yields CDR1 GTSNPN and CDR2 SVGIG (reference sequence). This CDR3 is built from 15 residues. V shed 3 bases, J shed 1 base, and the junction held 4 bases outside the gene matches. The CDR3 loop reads CAWSLGQGTNEKLFF. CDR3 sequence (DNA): TGTGCCTGGAGCCTAGGACAGGGAACTAATGAAAAACTGTTTTTT.